What follows describes a single TCR beta chain. The CDR3 consists of 13 residues. The germline V gene has CDR1 SGHVS and CDR2 FNYEAQ. V was clipped by 5 bases and J by 2 bases, with 8 bases between them. This specimen comes from a study of control samples from healthy donors and cancer patients. The data were produced by immunoSEQ multiplex PCR, yet TCRdb's version contains in-frame clones alone and is incomplete. The sample has 75,000 to 95,000 clones, 93% seen once. The sequenced sample was blood. V gene TRBV7-6 combines with J gene TRBJ2-3; D call uncertain. The sequence was obtained from a woman aged 30 to 39 in good health. The CDR3 nucleotides are TGTGCCAGCAGCGCAGAGTTCACAGATACGCAGTATTTT. It translates to CASSAEFTDTQYF.